This T cell receptor (beta chain) was found in a study of T-cell reconstitution after alpha-beta-depleted transplantation in children. This clonotype was counted many times. Its antigen is undetermined. The authors prepared the TCRbeta library with unique molecular identifiers. One entry per CDR3 protein results from TCRdb running MiXCR on the PCR reads. This repertoire shows about 250,000 distinct CDR3 sequences, around 25% found once; its top ten account for about 4.8%. The study's findings and limits: Most T-cell counts and diversity one year after the transplant came from T cells that were newly produced.

The receptor was derived from a female patient aged 2 to 10 who had a stem cell transplant for congenital amegakaryocytic thrombocytopenia, so the T cells may come from the graft donor. The material was PBMCs, mostly from graft donor cells, obtained 360 days after TCRalphabeta/CD19-depleted stem cell transplant.

The DNA for the CDR3 is TGTGCCAGCAGTTTCAGCTCTGGAAACACCATATATTTT. Translating gives CASSFSSGNTIYF. The gene calls are TRBV12-3 or TRBV12-4 and TRBJ1-3; no firm D call. V lost 3 bases, J lost 0 bases, and 3 bases lay in between. This CDR3 is 13 amino acids long.